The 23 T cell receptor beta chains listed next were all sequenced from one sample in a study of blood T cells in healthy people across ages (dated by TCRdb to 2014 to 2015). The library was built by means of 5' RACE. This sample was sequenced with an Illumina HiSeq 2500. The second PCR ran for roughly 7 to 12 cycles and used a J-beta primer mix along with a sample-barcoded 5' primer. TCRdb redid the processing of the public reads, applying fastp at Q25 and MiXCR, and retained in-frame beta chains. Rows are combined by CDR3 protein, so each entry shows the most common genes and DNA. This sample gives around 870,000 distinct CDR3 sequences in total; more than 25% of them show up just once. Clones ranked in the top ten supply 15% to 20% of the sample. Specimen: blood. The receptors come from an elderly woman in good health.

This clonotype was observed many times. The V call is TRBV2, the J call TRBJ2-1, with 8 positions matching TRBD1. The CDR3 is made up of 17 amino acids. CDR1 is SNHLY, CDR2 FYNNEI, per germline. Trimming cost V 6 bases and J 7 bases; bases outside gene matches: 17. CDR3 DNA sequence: TGTGCCAGCAGGGGAGGACAGGGTGGTAGATCGAGGAATGAGCAGTTCTTC. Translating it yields CASRGGQGGRSRNEQFF.

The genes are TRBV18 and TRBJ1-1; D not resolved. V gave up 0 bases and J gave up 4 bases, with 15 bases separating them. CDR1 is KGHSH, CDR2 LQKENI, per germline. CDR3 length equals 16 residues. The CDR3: CASSPPPRNSGTEAFF. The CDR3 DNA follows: TGTGCCAGCTCACCACCGCCCAGGAACAGTGGCACTGAAGCTTTCTTT.

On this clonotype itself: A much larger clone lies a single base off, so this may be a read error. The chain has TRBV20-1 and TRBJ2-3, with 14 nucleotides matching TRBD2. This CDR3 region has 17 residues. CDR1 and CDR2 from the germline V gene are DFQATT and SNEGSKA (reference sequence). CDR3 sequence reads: CGARDWTSGGSTDTQYF. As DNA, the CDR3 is TGCGGTGCTAGAGATTGGACTAGCGGGGGGAGCACAGATACGCAGTATTTT.

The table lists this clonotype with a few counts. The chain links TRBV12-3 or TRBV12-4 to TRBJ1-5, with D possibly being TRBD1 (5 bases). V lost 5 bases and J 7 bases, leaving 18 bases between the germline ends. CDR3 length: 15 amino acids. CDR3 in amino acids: CASSTGTAPRQPQHF. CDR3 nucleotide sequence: TGTGCCAGCAGTACCGGGACGGCTCCCAGGCAGCCCCAGCATTTT.

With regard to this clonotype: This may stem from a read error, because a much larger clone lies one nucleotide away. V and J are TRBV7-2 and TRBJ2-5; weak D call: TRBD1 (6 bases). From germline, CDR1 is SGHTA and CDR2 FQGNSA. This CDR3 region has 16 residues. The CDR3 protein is CASNLARRQDQETQYF. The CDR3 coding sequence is TGTGCCAGCAACTTAGCGCGCAGACAGGACCAAGAGACCCAGTACTTC.

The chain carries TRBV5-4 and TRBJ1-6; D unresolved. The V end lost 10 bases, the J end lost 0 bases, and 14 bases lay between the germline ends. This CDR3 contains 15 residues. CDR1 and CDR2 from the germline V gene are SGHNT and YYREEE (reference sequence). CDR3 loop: CAAGPVSSYNSPLHF. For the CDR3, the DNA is TGTGCCGCCGGGCCAGTAAGCTCCTATAATTCACCCCTCCACTTT.

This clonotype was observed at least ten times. Written as DNA, the CDR3 is TGCAGCGTTGAAGATCGCAGCTATGGCTACACCTTC. Its protein is CSVEDRSYGYTF. V gene TRBV29-1 combines with J gene TRBJ1-2; D is uncertain. Germline-derived CDR1 and CDR2 are SQVTM and ANQGSEA. The CDR3 loop spans 12 amino acids. Trimming removed 0 bases from V and 4 bases from J, with 6 bases in between.

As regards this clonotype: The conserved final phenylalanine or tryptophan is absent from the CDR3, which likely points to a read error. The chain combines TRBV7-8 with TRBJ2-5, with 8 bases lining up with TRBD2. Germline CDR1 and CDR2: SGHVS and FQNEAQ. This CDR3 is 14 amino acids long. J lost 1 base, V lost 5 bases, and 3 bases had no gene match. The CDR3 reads CASSPGGGQETQYY. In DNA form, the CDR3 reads TGTGCCAGCAGCCCCGGGGGGGGCCAAGAGACCCAGTACTAC.

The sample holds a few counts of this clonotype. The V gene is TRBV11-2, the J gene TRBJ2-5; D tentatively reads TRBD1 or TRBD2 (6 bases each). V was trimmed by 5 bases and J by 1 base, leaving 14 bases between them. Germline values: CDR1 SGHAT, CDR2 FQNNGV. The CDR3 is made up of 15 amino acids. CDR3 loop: CASSHGGGFQETQYF. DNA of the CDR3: TGTGCCAGCAGCCACGGAGGGGGTTTCCAAGAGACCCAGTACTTC.

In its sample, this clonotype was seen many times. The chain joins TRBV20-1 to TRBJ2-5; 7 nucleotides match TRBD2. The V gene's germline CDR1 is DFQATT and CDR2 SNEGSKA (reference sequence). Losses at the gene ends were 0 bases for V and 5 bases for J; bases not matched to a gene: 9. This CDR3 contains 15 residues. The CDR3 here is CSARDGREVGETQYF. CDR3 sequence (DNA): TGCAGTGCTAGAGATGGGAGGGAGGTGGGGGAGACCCAGTACTTC.

This CDR3 is CASSLSSRTAYGYTF. CDR3 in DNA: TGTGCCAGCAGTTTATCCTCAAGGACAGCGTATGGCTACACCTTC. V and J are TRBV28 and TRBJ1-2; D perhaps matches TRBD1 (6 bases). CDR3 length: 15 amino acids. The V end lost 1 base, the J end lost 5 bases, and 14 bases lay between the germline ends. Germline lookup yields CDR1 MDHEN and CDR2 SYDVKM.

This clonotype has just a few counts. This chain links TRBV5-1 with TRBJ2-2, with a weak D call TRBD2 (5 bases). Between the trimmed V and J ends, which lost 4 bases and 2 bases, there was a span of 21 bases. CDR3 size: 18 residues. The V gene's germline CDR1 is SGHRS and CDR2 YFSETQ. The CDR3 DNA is TGCGCCAGCAGCCGCTCGCCAACCGGGGTTCGCAACACCGGGGAGCTGTTTTTT. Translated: CASSRSPTGVRNTGELFF. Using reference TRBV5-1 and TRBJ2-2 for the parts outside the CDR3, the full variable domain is KAGVTQTPRYLIKTRGQQVTLSCSPISGHRSVSWYQQTPGQGLQFLFEYFSETQRNKGNFPGRFSGRQFSNSRSEMNVSTLELGDSALYLCASSRSPTGVRNTGELFFGEGSRLTVL.

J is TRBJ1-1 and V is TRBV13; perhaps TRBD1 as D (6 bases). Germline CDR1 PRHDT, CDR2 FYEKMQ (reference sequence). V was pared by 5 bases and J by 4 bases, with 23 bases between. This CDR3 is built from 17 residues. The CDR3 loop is CASSTAQTGLTTTEAFF. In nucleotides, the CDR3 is TGTGCCAGCAGCACCGCCCAGACAGGACTAACAACCACTGAAGCTTTCTTT.

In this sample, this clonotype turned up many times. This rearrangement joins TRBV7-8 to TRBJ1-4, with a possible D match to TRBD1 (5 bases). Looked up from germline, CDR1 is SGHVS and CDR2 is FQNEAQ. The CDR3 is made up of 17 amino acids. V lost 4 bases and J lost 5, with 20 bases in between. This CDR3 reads CASSYERYRSHNEKLFF. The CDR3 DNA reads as TGTGCCAGCAGCTACGAAAGGTACAGGAGCCACAATGAAAAACTGTTTTTT.

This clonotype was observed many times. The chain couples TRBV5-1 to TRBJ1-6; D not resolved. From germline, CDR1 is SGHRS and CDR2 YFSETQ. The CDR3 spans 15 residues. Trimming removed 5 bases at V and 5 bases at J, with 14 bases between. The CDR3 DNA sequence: TGCGCCAGCAGGAGGCCCAGTGGGGATAATTCACCCCTCCACTTT. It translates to CASRRPSGDNSPLHF. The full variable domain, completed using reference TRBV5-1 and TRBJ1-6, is KAGVTQTPRYLIKTRGQQVTLSCSPISGHRSVSWYQQTPGQGLQFLFEYFSETQRNKGNFPGRFSGRQFSNSRSEMNVSTLELGDSALYLCASRRPSGDNSPLHFGNGTRLTVT.

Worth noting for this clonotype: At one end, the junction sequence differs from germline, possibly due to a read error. For the CDR3, the DNA is TGTGTCAGCAGTTTATCCGGGACAGGAGATTATGGCTACACCTTC. This translates into CVSSLSGTGDYGYTF. The V and J genes are TRBV27 and TRBJ1-2, with 8 bases that match TRBD1. CDR1 MNHEY and CDR2 SMNVEV come from the germline V gene (reference sequence). The CDR3 consists of 15 residues.

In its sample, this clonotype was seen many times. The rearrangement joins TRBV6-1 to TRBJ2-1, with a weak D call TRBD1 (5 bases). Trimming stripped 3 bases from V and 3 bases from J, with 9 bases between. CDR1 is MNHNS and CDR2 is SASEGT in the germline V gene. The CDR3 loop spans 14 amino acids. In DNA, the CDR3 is TGTGCCAGCAGTGACTGGGGCGACTACAATGAGCAGTTCTTC. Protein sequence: CASSDWGDYNEQFF.

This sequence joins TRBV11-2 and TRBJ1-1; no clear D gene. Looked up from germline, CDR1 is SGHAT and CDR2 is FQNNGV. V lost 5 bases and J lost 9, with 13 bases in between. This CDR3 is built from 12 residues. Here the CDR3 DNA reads TGTGCCAGCAGCGTCACACCAATGCAAGCTTTCTTT. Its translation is CASSVTPMQAFF.

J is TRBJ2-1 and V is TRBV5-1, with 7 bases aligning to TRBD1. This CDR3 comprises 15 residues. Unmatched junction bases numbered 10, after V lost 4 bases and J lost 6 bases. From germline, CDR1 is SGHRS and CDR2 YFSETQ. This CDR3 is CASSSSRDRSNEQFF. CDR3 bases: TGCGCCAGCAGCAGCAGCCGGGACAGATCCAATGAGCAGTTCTTC.

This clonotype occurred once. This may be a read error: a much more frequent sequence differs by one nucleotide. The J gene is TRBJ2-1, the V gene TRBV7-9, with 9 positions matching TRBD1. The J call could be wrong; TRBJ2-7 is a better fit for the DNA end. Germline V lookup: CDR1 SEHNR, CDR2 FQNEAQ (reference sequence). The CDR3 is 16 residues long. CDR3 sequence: CASSFADRGSYNEQYF. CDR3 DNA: TGTGCCAGCAGCTTTGCGGACAGGGGATCCTACAATGAGCAGTACTTC.

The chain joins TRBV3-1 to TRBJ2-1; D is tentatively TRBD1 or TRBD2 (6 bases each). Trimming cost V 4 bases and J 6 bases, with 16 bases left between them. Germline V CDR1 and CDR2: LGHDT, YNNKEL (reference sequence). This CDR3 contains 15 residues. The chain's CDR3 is CASSRQRGPVNEQFF. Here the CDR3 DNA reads TGTGCCAGCAGCCGTCAACGGGGGCCGGTCAATGAGCAGTTCTTC.

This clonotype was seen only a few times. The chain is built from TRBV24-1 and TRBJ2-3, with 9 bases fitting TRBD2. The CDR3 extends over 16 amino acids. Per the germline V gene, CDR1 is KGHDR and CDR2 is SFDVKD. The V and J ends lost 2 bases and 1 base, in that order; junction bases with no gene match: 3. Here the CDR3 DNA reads TGTGCCACCAGTGATTCAGCGGGGGGCGGCACAGATACGCAGTATTTT. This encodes CATSDSAGGGTDTQYF.

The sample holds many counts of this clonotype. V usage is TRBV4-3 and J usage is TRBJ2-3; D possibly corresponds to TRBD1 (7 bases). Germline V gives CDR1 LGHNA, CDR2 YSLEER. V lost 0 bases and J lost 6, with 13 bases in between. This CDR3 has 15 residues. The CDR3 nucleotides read TGCGCCAGCAGCCAAGATTCCAGGGGGAGGGATACGCAGTATTTT. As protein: CASSQDSRGRDTQYF.